The 10 T cell receptor beta chains presented below share a single source sample, sequenced in a study of Graves' ophthalmopathy and Graves' hyperthyroidism. The authors amplified TCR beta CDR3 regions from RNA transcripts. Amplification began with first-round RT-PCR using HTBI primers, then second-round multiplex PCR was performed. TCRdb re-derived calls from the multiplex PCR reads in MiXCR, one entry per CDR3 protein. This table holds 20,000 to 30,000 distinct CDR3 sequences, about 44% found once. The sample comprised peripheral blood. The source of these receptors is an adult woman with stable Graves' hyperthyroidism.

This clonotype is medium-sized by share. This sequence joins TRBV20-1 and TRBJ1-2; D gene uncertain. The CDR3 sequence is 13 residues long. The ends were cut back, 0 bases at V and 4 bases at J, with 9 bases in the middle. CDR1 is DFQATT, CDR2 SNEGSKA, per germline (reference sequence). For the CDR3, the DNA is TGCAGTGCTAGAGAGTACGTCTCCTATGGCTACACCTTC. Translation gives CSAREYVSYGYTF.

This clonotype is labeled as medium-sized. The chain carries TRBV10-3 and TRBJ1-2, with 7 bases matching TRBD1. Per germline, CDR1 ENHRY and CDR2 SYGVKD. Germline trimming cut 6 bases from V and 7 bases from J; bases unmatched to any gene: 2. CDR3 size: 11 residues. The CDR3 region is CAISTGAGYTF. Here the CDR3 DNA reads TGTGCCATCAGCACAGGGGCTGGCTACACCTTC.

The genes are TRBV10-3 and TRBJ2-2; no definite D call. This CDR3 is 14 amino acids long. From germline, CDR1 is ENHRY and CDR2 SYGVKD. Deletions cut 0 bases from V and 0 bases from J, with 2 bases between. The CDR3 DNA is TGTGCCATCAGTGAGTCCACGAACACCGGGGAGCTGTTTTTT. Translation gives CAISESTNTGELFF.

This clonotype was counted ten times or more. The rearrangement links TRBV5-1 to TRBJ2-2; 13 bases fit TRBD2. The CDR3 has 17 residues. Germline assignment: CDR1 SGHRS and CDR2 YFSETQ. Trimming removed 5 bases from V and 2 bases from J; junction bases left unmatched: 6. In DNA form, the CDR3 reads TGCGCCAGCAGTTGGACTAGCGGGAGTCCTAACACCGGGGAGCTGTTTTTT. This translates into CASSWTSGSPNTGELFF.

The count of this clonotype is one. The chain joins TRBV19 to TRBJ2-2, with D perhaps matching TRBD1 (5 bases). This CDR3 has 12 amino acids. Trimming shortened V by 3 bases and J by 7 bases, and 6 bases separated the two germline ends. The germline V gene encodes CDR1 LNHDA and CDR2 SQIVND (reference sequence). CDR3 nucleotides: TGTGCCAGTAGTATCGACAGCGGGGAGCTGTTTTTT. Encoded protein: CASSIDSGELFF.

In the case of this clonotype: The germline gene is not matched at one end of the junction; a read error may be the cause. The chain links TRBV12-3 or TRBV12-4 to TRBJ2-7; maybe TRBD2 (6 bases). The CDR3 runs to 14 residues. The CDR3 sequence is CTSSFRSSAYEQYF. Here the CDR3 DNA reads TGTACCAGCAGTTTTCGCTCTAGCGCCTACGAGCAGTACTTC.

For the CDR3, the DNA is TGTGCCAGCAGCCTTACCGGGACTCTCACAGATACGCAGTTCTTC. Translated: CASSLTGTLTDTQFF. The chain carries TRBV5-4 and TRBJ2-1; TRBD2 might be the D (6 bases). CDR3 size: 15 residues. V dropped 4 bases and J dropped 12 bases, with 23 bases sitting between them. Per germline, CDR1 SGHNT and CDR2 YYREEE (reference sequence). The full variable domain, its missing parts supplied by reference TRBV5-4 and TRBJ2-1, is ETGVTQSPTHLIKTRGQQVTLRCSSQSGHNTVSWYQQALGQGPQFIFQYYREEENGRGNFPPRFSGLQFPNYSSELNVNALELDDSALYLCASSLTGTLTDTQFFGPGTRLTVL.

This clonotype showed up many times. The V call is TRBV6-1, the J call TRBJ1-5, with 9 positions matching TRBD1. V trimming: 1 base; J trimming: 6 bases; junction bases outside the gene matches: 4. The germline CDR1 and CDR2 sequences are MNHNS and SASEGT. This CDR3 is built from 15 residues. CDR3 nucleotides: TGTGCCAGCAGTGAAGGGACAGGGGACGTTCAGCCCCAGCATTTT. It translates to CASSEGTGDVQPQHF.

This clonotype was recorded at least ten times. This chain connects TRBV11-2 to TRBJ2-1; unclear D gene. This CDR3 is built from 11 residues. V was trimmed by 2 bases and J by 8 bases, leaving 4 bases between them. Germline CDR1 and CDR2: SGHAT and FQNNGV. This chain's CDR3 is CASSLFDEQFF. The DNA of the CDR3 is TGTGCCAGCAGCTTATTCGATGAGCAGTTCTTC. The whole variable domain, remainder taken from reference TRBV11-2 and TRBJ2-1, is EAGVAQSPRYKIIEKRQSVAFWCNPISGHATLYWYQQILGQGPKLLIQFQNNGVVDDSQLPKDRFSAERLKGVDSTLKIQPAKLEDSAVYLCASSLFDEQFFGPGTRLTVL.

V usage is TRBV4-1 and J usage is TRBJ2-7; D gene ambiguous. Between the trimmed V and J ends, which lost 1 base and 5 bases, there was a span of 12 bases. Germline lookup yields CDR1 MGHRA and CDR2 YSYEKL. This CDR3 spans 14 amino acids. CDR3 in amino acids: CASSQGGIRNEQYF. The CDR3 bases are TGCGCCAGCAGCCAAGGTGGGATAAGGAACGAGCAGTACTTC.